These 22 T cell receptor beta chains came from one sample sequenced in a study of T cells after yellow fever vaccination (dated by TCRdb to between 2018 and 2021). What the treatment or condition label conveys for this sample: live attenuated yellow fever vaccine strain. Library preparation employed 5' RACE. Sequencing instrument: Illumina NovaSeq 6000. TCRdb applied fastp at Q25 and MiXCR to the public reads, then kept only in-frame beta chains. Each CDR3 protein gets just one entry, which takes the most common genes and DNA from the rows behind it. This sample holds about 320,000 distinct CDR3 sequences; roughly an eighth were observed only once. 2.5% to 4% of the sample is taken by the ten largest. The material was CD4+ T cells sorted from PBMCs, obtained 15 days after the yellow fever booster vaccination. The origin of the receptors is a man aged 18 to 29 who received the YFV17D yellow fever vaccine.

This clonotype has only a few counts. V gene TRBV9 combines with J gene TRBJ2-3; perhaps TRBD2 as D (5 bases). CDR3 length equals 15 residues. Per germline, CDR1 SGDLS and CDR2 YYNGEE. The V end was cut by 0 bases, the J end by 1 base, with 9 bases between. The DNA of the CDR3 is TGTGCCAGCAGCGTAGGTAATAGCGGCACAGATACGCAGTATTTT. Encoded protein: CASSVGNSGTDTQYF.

This clonotype occurred many times. The chain recombines TRBV12-3 or TRBV12-4 with TRBJ1-5; possibly TRBD1 for D (5 bases). The V and J ends lost 1 base and 4 bases respectively, with 11 bases between them. The CDR3 totals 15 residues. CDR3 sequence (DNA): TGTGCCAGCAGTTTAGGAGGGACGCTAAATCAGCCCCAGCATTTT. Amino acids: CASSLGGTLNQPQHF.

The chain carries TRBV6-6 and TRBJ2-1; 8 bases fit TRBD2. V shed 6 bases and J 2 bases; nucleotides not matched to a gene: 3. The CDR3 consists of 14 residues. Looked up from germline, CDR1 is MNHNY and CDR2 is SVGAGI (reference sequence). DNA for the CDR3: TGTGCCAGCAGATCCGGGGGGGCCTACAATGAGCAGTTCTTC. Amino acid sequence: CASRSGGAYNEQFF.

The rearrangement uses TRBV7-3 and TRBJ1-3; a weak D match, TRBD1 (5 bases). Germline CDR1 reads SGHTA; CDR2 reads FQGTGA. Between the trimmed V and J ends, which lost 5 bases and 0 bases, there was a span of 11 bases. The length of the CDR3 is 15 residues. The CDR3 sequence: CASSQGFSSGNTIYF. The CDR3 bases are TGTGCCAGCAGCCAGGGATTTAGCTCTGGAAACACCATATATTTT.

This clonotype showed up just a few times. The V call is TRBV12-3 or TRBV12-4, the J call TRBJ1-2, with D tentatively TRBD1 (6 bases). The CDR3 length is 13 residues. V was pared by 3 bases and J by 6 bases, with 11 bases between. The CDR3 DNA reads TGTGCCAGCAGTTTTCGCAGGGGTGATGGCTACACCTTC. Protein product: CASSFRRGDGYTF.

This clonotype has more than one count but fewer than ten. The chain uses TRBV20-1 and TRBJ2-1, with D hard to call. In germline, CDR1 is DFQATT, CDR2 SNEGSKA (reference sequence). V lost 3 bases to trimming and J lost 2 bases, with 11 bases between them. The CDR3 spans 14 residues. CDR3: CSASPASPYNEQFF. CDR3 DNA sequence: TGCAGTGCTAGTCCGGCTAGTCCCTACAATGAGCAGTTCTTC.

This clonotype has a handful of counts. CDR3 sequence: CATKLAGRTDTQYF. CDR3 in DNA: TGTGCCACCAAACTAGCGGGGCGGACAGATACGCAGTATTTT. The rearrangement uses TRBV27 and TRBJ2-3; 10 nucleotides align to TRBD2. Germline V gene lookup returns CDR1 MNHEY and CDR2 SMNVEV (reference sequence). This CDR3 region has 14 residues. Trimming took 10 bases from V and 3 from J; bases not matched to a gene: 7.

The V call is TRBV5-4, the J call TRBJ2-5; TRBD1 agrees at 7 bases. V was pared by 2 bases and J by 2 bases, with 9 bases of the junction left unmatched. The CDR3 is 16 amino acids. Per germline, CDR1 SGHNT and CDR2 YYREEE (reference sequence). The CDR3 loop reads CASSFPPRQGQETQYF. CDR3 nucleotide sequence: TGTGCCAGCAGCTTCCCCCCCCGACAGGGACAAGAGACCCAGTACTTC.

This clonotype showed up just a few times. This sequence joins TRBV5-1 and TRBJ1-1, with unresolved D. V was clipped by 0 bases and J by 1 base, with 7 bases between them. There are 14 residues in the CDR3. CDR1 and CDR2 from the germline V gene are SGHRS and YFSETQ. As DNA, the CDR3 is TGCGCCAGCAGCTTGGATCTCGGGAACACTGAAGCTTTCTTT. It encodes CASSLDLGNTEAFF.

V is TRBV20-1 and J is TRBJ2-1; D gene unclear. Germline CDR1 reads DFQATT; CDR2 reads SNEGSKA (reference sequence). Deletions cut 2 bases from V and 0 bases from J, with 5 bases between. CDR3 length equals 13 residues. The CDR3 DNA reads as TGCAGTGCTAGATTGAGCTCCTACAATGAGCAGTTCTTC. Residues: CSARLSSYNEQFF.

The chain joins TRBV20-1 to TRBJ2-3; TRBD2 matches 7 bases. The CDR3 runs to 14 residues. In germline, CDR1 is DFQATT, CDR2 SNEGSKA (reference sequence). V lost 3 bases, J lost 0 bases, and 3 bases stayed unmatched. CDR3: CSARRGTSTDTQYF. The DNA for the CDR3 is TGCAGTGCTAGGCGGGGGACTAGCACAGATACGCAGTATTTT.

DNA for the CDR3: TGCGCCAGCAGCTTGGGACTAGCGGAGACCACAGATACGCAGTATTTT. Encoded protein: CASSLGLAETTDTQYF. The rearrangement uses TRBV5-1 and TRBJ2-3; 9 nucleotides agree with TRBD2. Per germline, CDR1 SGHRS and CDR2 YFSETQ. The J segment lost 2 bases and the V segment lost 0 bases, leaving 4 bases of the junction unmatched. The CDR3 covers 16 residues. Filled out from reference TRBV5-1 and TRBJ2-3, the complete variable domain reads KAGVTQTPRYLIKTRGQQVTLSCSPISGHRSVSWYQQTPGQGLQFLFEYFSETQRNKGNFPGRFSGRQFSNSRSEMNVSTLELGDSALYLCASSLGLAETTDTQYFGPGTRLTVL.

This clonotype was detected a few times. V and J are TRBV6-6 and TRBJ2-7; TRBD2 matches 8 bases. The germline gives CDR1 MNHNY, CDR2 SVGAGI (reference sequence). V lost 2 bases, J lost 7 bases, and 16 bases stayed unmatched. The CDR3 is made up of 17 amino acids. The chain's CDR3 is CASSYPGGAAMAREQYF. CDR3 in DNA: TGTGCCAGCAGTTACCCGGGAGGGGCAGCTATGGCGAGGGAGCAGTACTTC.

This clonotype was seen only once. Written as DNA, the CDR3 is TGTGCCAGCAGCTTAGGGCTGGGAAGGGGAGAGACCCAGTACTTC. It encodes CASSLGLGRGETQYF. The V and J genes are TRBV7-2 and TRBJ2-5, with TRBD1 as a possible D gene (5 bases). Germline-derived CDR1 and CDR2 are SGHTA and FQGNSA. The CDR3 loop spans 15 amino acids. V lost 1 base and J lost 4, with 13 bases in between.

The gene calls are TRBV5-1 and TRBJ2-7, with D possibly being TRBD1 (7 bases). The CDR3 contains 16 residues. Germline loops: CDR1 SGHRS, CDR2 YFSETQ. The V end was cut by 2 bases, the J end by 0 bases, with 15 bases between. The CDR3, as DNA: TGCGCCAGCAGCTTCACATGCGGGGACAGCTCCTACGAGCAGTACGTC. It translates to CASSFTCGDSSYEQYV.

The DNA for the CDR3 is TGTGCCACCAGTGGGGCTGGGGCCAACGTCCTGACTTTC. Amino acid sequence: CATSGAGANVLTF. J is TRBJ2-6 and V is TRBV24-1; D is unclear. V was trimmed by 5 bases and J by 2 bases, leaving 3 bases between them. This CDR3 spans 13 amino acids. Germline assignment: CDR1 KGHDR and CDR2 SFDVKD.

This clonotype was detected only a few times. The CDR3 sequence: CASRLDRSATDTQYF. The CDR3 DNA is TGTGCCAGCCGACTGGACCGGTCGGCCACAGATACGCAGTATTTT. The chain recombines TRBV7-2 with TRBJ2-3; D remains ambiguous. This CDR3 contains 15 residues. The germline V and J ends were trimmed by 8 bases and 2 bases, with 17 bases remaining between them. The germline gives CDR1 SGHTA, CDR2 FQGNSA.

This clonotype was recorded a few times. The rearrangement uses TRBV7-2 and TRBJ2-5; 7 bases align to TRBD1. Unmatched junction bases numbered 6, after V lost 4 bases and J lost 1 base. Germline V gene data show CDR1 as SGHTA and CDR2 as FQGNSA. This CDR3 region has 15 residues. In DNA, the CDR3 is TGTGCCAGCAGCTCGGGACAGTGGGCCCAAGAGACCCAGTACTTC. It is translated as CASSSGQWAQETQYF.

The table lists this clonotype with a few counts. The genes are TRBV12-3 or TRBV12-4 and TRBJ1-5; D uncertain. This CDR3 is built from 14 residues. Trimming cost V 6 bases and J 1 base, with 10 bases left between them. Here the CDR3 DNA reads TGTGCCAGCAGGGGAATGGGGAGCAATCAGCCCCAGCATTTT. Amino acids: CASRGMGSNQPQHF.

This clonotype was counted a few times. The chain carries TRBV6-1 and TRBJ2-2; TRBD1 aligns across 7 bases. Germline CDR1 is MNHNS and CDR2 is SASEGT. Unmatched junction bases numbered 4, after V lost 4 bases and J lost 2 bases. The CDR3 length is 15 residues. CDR3: CASSAGTANTGELFF. DNA for the CDR3: TGTGCCAGCAGTGCCGGGACAGCCAACACCGGGGAGCTGTTTTTT.

V gene TRBV12-3 or TRBV12-4 combines with J gene TRBJ1-2, with 7 bases fitting TRBD1. This CDR3 contains 15 residues. Trimming took 6 bases from V and 3 from J; bases not matched to a gene: 10. CDR3 in DNA: TGTGCCAGCAGCCCGCCGGGGGACAGCTACTATGGCTACACCTTC. Translation: CASSPPGDSYYGYTF.

The CDR3 DNA follows: TGCAGTGCTAGAGATCAGGGGTATGGCGTGAGTGACTATGGCTACACCTTC. Translation gives CSARDQGYGVSDYGYTF. V and J are TRBV20-1 and TRBJ1-2, with D perhaps TRBD1 (6 bases). Trimming removed 0 bases at V and 3 bases at J, with 20 bases between. This CDR3 has 17 residues. Looked up from germline, CDR1 is DFQATT and CDR2 is SNEGSKA (reference sequence).